The clone carrying this T cell receptor beta chain was seen only once. The data were produced by immunoSEQ multiplex PCR, yet TCRdb's version contains in-frame clones alone and is incomplete. Of approximately 76,000 clones in the sample, around 80% were seen once. The data are from a study of T cells in localized non-small cell lung cancer. This receptor was taken from a female donor aged 60 or older with stage I lung adenocarcinoma. The input for sequencing was peripheral blood, taken before any cancer treatment.

CDR3 DNA: TGCGCCAGCAGCCTGGCGGGCAACAATGAGCAGTTCTTC. Protein sequence: CASSLAGNNEQFF. The V and J genes are TRBV5-1 and TRBJ2-1; a weak D match, TRBD2 (5 bases). Germline-derived CDR1 and CDR2 are SGHRS and YFSETQ. The CDR3 is 13 amino acids. Trimming pared 4 bases from V and 5 bases from J, leaving 10 bases between.